This TCR beta chain emerged from a study of blood T cell repertoires in COVID-19. This clone was seen once. Profiling relied on immunoSEQ multiplex PCR, and the TCRdb table lists in-frame clones only, not all of them. The sample includes 200,000 to 250,000 clones, roughly four fifths of them seen just once. This CDR3 spans 13 amino acids. Germline CDR1 SGHTA, CDR2 FQGNSA. V was cut by 4 bases and J by 0 bases, with 6 bases left in between. The receptor was derived from a woman between 65 and 79 years old with acute or convalescent COVID-19. The chain combines TRBV7-2 with TRBJ1-1, with D unclear. Sequencing was done on a sample of peripheral blood. The DNA of the CDR3 is TGTGCCAGCAGCTCACTAGTGAACACTGAAGCTTTCTTT. Residues: CASSSLVNTEAFF.